This TCR beta chain is drawn from a study of beta chain features in type 1 diabetes. Expressed TCRB transcripts were sequenced, since all the RNA that had been isolated was reverse transcribed. Repertoires were generated with immunoSEQ multiplex PCR, while TCRdb's copy carries only in-frame clones and drops some. Of some 150,000 clones listed, 8.5% to 10% are singletons. About this clone: Antigen unknown.

Study-wide findings and caveats: All four CD4+ subsets of Type 1 diabetes patients contained TCRB CDR3s that were moderately but significantly shorter.

Germline-derived CDR1 and CDR2 are LNHNV and YYDKDF (reference sequence). The J segment lost 5 bases and the V segment lost 5 bases, leaving 14 bases of the junction unmatched. This CDR3 contains 16 residues. V is TRBV15 and J is TRBJ2-7; 8 bases align to TRBD1. The origin of this receptor is a young woman with type 1 diabetes. The sample taken for sequencing was central memory CD4+ T cells from blood. The CDR3 bases are TGTGCCACCAGCGGCGACAGGGGCGTCCCTATCAACGAGCAGTACTTC. It codes for CATSGDRGVPINEQYF.